The following is a T cell receptor (beta chain) sequence with its context. Its antigen is currently unknown. The data stem from a study of cytomegalovirus exposure and HLA in healthy donors. Germline CDR1 and CDR2: KGHSH and LQKENI. CDR3 length: 14 amino acids. V was clipped by 2 bases and J by 8 bases, with 13 bases between them. PCR primers comprised 60 Vbeta and 13 Jbeta primers. This table comes from immunoSEQ multiplex PCR, and its TCRdb copy is limited to in-frame clones, with some not included. The sample lists approximately 130,000 clones; about three quarters were seen once. Overall study results and limits: CMV serostatus stood as the only immune exposure information on hand. Links to common viral pathogens appeared, in a later analysis, for several of the most significant clusters. It was reported in a later analysis that an Asian-associated ancestry cluster showed fewer N-insertions than the approximately 670-donor mean. A missense variant in DCLRE1C was later tied to TCR beta V- and J-gene trimming.

Sequenced: PBMCs. This sequence joins TRBV18 and TRBJ2-1; unclear D gene. This clonotype was sampled from a woman aged 40 to 49 in good health and CMV-seronegative. CDR3 amino acids: CASSPKSVGHEQFF. The CDR3 nucleotides are TGTGCCAGCTCACCAAAATCCGTTGGGCATGAGCAGTTCTTC.